This is a list of T cell receptor beta chains from one sample in a study of T cell responses to AZD1222 COVID-19 vaccine. Produced via immunoSEQ multiplex PCR; TCRdb's table is partial and in-frame only. The sample consists of some 120,000 clones, about 85% of them appearing once. The sample in question was peripheral blood, obtained on day 0 of AZD1222 vaccination. Receptor source: an adult in good health. Each CDR3 is given with its conserved first and last residue. Each record gives: V gene, CDR3 protein.

V: TRBV2
CDR3: CASSLVTGTLPGYGYTF

V: TRBV7-3
CDR3: CASSLGTSGVSHEQYF

V: TRBV5-1
CDR3: CASRYAGQEIYEQYF

V: TRBV24-1
CDR3: CATSDPTSTQYF

V: TRBV6-5
CDR3: CASSYRLGYRVYGYTF

V: TRBV6-5
CDR3: CASSRDRVNEKLFF

V: TRBV5-1
CDR3: CASSLILAAQETQYF

V: TRBV20-1
CDR3: CLSQGLDGYTF

V: TRBV6-5
CDR3: CASSYRTGGAYGYTF

V: TRBV5-4
CDR3: CASSSPTGSSEKLFF

V: TRBV4-3
CDR3: CASSQGQNSGNTIYF

V: TRBV28
CDR3: CASRPTGTRNGYTF

V: TRBV12-5
CDR3: CASGLRVAGGTNTGELFF

V: TRBV19
CDR3: CASSIDLDRVLYGYTF

V: TRBV7-3
CDR3: CASSLTATGWADTQYF

V: TRBV5-4
CDR3: CASTYRTNYGYTF

V: TRBV5-4
CDR3: CASSTAGARTGELFF

V: TRBV12-3/TRBV12-4
CDR3: CASSQKDYEQYF

V: TRBV28
CDR3: CASSHRDGSSYEQYF

V: TRBV14
CDR3: CASSQDWPAGGYTF

V: TRBV4-3
CDR3: CASSQGQENSPLHF

V: TRBV12-5
CDR3: CASGLVLGQPFTDTQYF

V: TRBV7-9
CDR3: CASSLTGLFYEQYF

V: TRBV28
CDR3: CASSLDIDGPKLSTDTQYF

V: TRBV24-1
CDR3: CATSDRGTGDNEQFF

V: TRBV24-1
CDR3: CATSEGRNTEAFF

V: TRBV28
CDR3: CASSHRGLGELFF

V: TRBV7-9
CDR3: CASTTRPSRARNYGYTF

V: TRBV4-1
CDR3: CASSQEASTGQFF

V: TRBV2
CDR3: CASSLWGSGALYNEQFF

V: TRBV12-3/TRBV12-4
CDR3: CASSSDTAGYTF

V: TRBV18
CDR3: CASSPGTGPYEQYF

V: TRBV12-3/TRBV12-4
CDR3: CASSPTGSGYTF

V: TRBV4-1
CDR3: CASSSGYRGYEQYF

V: TRBV7-3
CDR3: CASSPLAGGRRSSYNEQFF

V: TRBV19
CDR3: CASSIVPPTGGYEQYF

V: TRBV24-1
CDR3: CATSDLRGRSGGYVETQYF

V: TRBV30
CDR3: CAWSGENNQPQHF

V: TRBV28
CDR3: CASLPGQRYEQYF

V: TRBV2
CDR3: CASSVVVRGQGANVLTF

V: TRBV30
CDR3: CAWSVRNNQPQHF

V: TRBV11-1
CDR3: CASSRTGTANTEAFF

V: TRBV10-3
CDR3: CAISTSGSNQPQHF

V: TRBV7-6
CDR3: CASSWSPGQGGTEAFF

V: TRBV19
CDR3: CASSVQGRSYEQYF

V: TRBV28
CDR3: CASSSIGTGKETQYF

V: TRBV9
CDR3: CASTSSGGIDTQYF

V: TRBV10-3
CDR3: CAISAGGVSNEKLFF

V: TRBV4-1
CDR3: CASSQVGTEAFF

V: TRBV14
CDR3: CASSHSVHYEQYF